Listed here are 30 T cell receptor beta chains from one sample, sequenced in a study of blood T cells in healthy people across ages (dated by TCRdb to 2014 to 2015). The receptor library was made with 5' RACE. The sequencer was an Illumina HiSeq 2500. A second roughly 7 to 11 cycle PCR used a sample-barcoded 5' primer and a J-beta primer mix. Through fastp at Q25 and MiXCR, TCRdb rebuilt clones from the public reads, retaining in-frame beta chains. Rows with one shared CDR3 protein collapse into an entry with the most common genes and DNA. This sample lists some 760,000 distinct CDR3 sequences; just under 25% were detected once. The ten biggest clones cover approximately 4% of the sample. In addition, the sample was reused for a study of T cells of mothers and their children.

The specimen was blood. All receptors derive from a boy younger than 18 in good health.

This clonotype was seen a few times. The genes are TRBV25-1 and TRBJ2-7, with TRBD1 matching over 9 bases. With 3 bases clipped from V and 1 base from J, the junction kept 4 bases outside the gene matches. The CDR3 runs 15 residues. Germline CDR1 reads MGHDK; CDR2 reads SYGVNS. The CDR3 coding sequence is TGTGCCAGCAGTGATCCGGGGACAGGGTCCTACGAGCAGTACTTC. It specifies CASSDPGTGSYEQYF.

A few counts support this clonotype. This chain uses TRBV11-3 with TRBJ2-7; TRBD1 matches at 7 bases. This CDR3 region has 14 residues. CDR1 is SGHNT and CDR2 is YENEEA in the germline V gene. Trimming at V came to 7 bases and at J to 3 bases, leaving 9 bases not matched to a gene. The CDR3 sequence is CASKPGTDSYEQYF. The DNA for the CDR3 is TGTGCCAGCAAACCCGGGACAGACAGCTACGAGCAGTACTTC. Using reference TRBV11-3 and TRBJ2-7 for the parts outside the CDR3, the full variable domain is EAGVVQSPRYKIIEKKQPVAFWCNPISGHNTLYWYLQNLGQGPELLIRYENEEAVDDSQLPKDRFSAERLKGVDSTLKIQPAELGDSAVYLCASKPGTDSYEQYFGPGTRLTVT.

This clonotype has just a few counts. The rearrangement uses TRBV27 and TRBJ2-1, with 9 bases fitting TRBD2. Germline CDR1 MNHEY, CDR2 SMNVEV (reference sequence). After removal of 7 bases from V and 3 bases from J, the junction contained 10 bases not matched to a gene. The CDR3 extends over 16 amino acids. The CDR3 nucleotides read TGTGCCAGCAACAAAAAACTAGCGGGCCACTACAATGAGCAGTTCTTC. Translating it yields CASNKKLAGHYNEQFF.

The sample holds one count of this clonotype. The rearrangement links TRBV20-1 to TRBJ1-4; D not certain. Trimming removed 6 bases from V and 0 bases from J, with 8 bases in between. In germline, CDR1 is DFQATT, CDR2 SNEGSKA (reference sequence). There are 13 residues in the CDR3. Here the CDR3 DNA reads TGCAGTGCCCTCAATTCAACTAATGAAAAACTGTTTTTT. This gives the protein CSALNSTNEKLFF.

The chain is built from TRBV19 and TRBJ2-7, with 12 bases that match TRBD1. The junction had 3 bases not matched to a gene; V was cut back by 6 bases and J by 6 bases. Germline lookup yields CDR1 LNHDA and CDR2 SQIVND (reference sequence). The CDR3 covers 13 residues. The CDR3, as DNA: TGTGCCAGTAGAGGGACAGGGGGCTTCGAGCAGTACTTC. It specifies CASRGTGGFEQYF.

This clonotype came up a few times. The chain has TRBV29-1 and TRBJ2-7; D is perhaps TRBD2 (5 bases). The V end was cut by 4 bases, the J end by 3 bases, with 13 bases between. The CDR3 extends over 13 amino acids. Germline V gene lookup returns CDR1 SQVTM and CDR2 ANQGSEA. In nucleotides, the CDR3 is TGCAGCGTTGTTTTACGGGAAAACTACGAGCAGTACTTC. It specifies CSVVLRENYEQYF.

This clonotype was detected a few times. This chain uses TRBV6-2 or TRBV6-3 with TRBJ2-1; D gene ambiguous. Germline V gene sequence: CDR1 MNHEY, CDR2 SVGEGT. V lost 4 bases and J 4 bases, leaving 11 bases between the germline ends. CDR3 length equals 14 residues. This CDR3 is CASSLRLSYNEQFF. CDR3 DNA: TGTGCCAGCAGTTTACGACTCTCTTACAATGAGCAGTTCTTC.

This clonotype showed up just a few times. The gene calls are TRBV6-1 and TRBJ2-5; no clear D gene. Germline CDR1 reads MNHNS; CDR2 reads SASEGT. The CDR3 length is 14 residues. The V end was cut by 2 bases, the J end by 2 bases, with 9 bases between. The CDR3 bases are TGTGCCAGCAGTGAAATATCCGGGCAAGAGACCCAGTACTTC. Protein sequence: CASSEISGQETQYF.

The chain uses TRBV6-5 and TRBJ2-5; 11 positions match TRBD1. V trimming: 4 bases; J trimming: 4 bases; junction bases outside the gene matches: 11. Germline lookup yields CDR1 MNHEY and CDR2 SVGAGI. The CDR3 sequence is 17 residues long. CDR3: CASSSGPRGQGGETQYF. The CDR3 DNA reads TGTGCCAGCAGTTCGGGACCCCGGGGACAGGGGGGAGAGACCCAGTACTTC.

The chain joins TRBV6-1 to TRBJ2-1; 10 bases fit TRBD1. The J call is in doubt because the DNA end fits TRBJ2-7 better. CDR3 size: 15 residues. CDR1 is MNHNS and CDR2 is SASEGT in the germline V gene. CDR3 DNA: TGTGCCAGCAGGGCCACGGGACAGGGGACCTACGAGCAGTACTTC. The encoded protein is CASRATGQGTYEQYF.

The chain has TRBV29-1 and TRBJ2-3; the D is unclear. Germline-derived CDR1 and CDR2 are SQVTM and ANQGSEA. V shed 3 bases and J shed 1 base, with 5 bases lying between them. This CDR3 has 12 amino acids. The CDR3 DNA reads TGCAGCGTTGACCTACGCACAGATACGCAGTATTTT. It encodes CSVDLRTDTQYF.

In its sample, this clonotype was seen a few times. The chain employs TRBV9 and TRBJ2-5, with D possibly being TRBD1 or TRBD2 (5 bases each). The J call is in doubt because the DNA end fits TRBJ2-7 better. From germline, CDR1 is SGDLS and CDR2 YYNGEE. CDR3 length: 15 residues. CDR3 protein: CASSVDGERGDEQYF. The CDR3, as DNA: TGTGCCAGCAGCGTAGACGGGGAGAGGGGAGACGAGCAGTACTTC.

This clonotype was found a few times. CDR3 sequence: CASWGRANEQFF. CDR3 bases: TGTGCCAGCTGGGGGAGGGCCAATGAGCAGTTCTTC. V gene TRBV7-9 combines with J gene TRBJ2-1, with 7 bases lining up with TRBD2. Germline V gene sequence: CDR1 SEHNR, CDR2 FQNEAQ (reference sequence). V was pared by 8 bases and J by 6 bases, with 4 bases of the junction left unmatched. The CDR3 runs 12 residues.

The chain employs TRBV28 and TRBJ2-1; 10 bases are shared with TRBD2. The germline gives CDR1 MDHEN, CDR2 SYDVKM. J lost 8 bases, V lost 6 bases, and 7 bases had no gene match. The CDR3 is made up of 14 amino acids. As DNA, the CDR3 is TGTGCCAGCAGCAAAAGCGGGGGGGCCCATGAGCAGTTCTTC. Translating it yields CASSKSGGAHEQFF.

The CDR3 reads CASSQTSGTSANTGELFF. The CDR3 nucleotides read TGTGCCAGCAGCCAAACCTCAGGGACTAGCGCTAACACCGGGGAGCTGTTTTTT. V gene TRBV28 combines with J gene TRBJ2-2; 10 bases agree with TRBD2. V lost 6 bases, J lost 2 bases, and 12 bases stayed unmatched. The CDR3 totals 18 residues. Looked up from germline, CDR1 is MDHEN and CDR2 is SYDVKM.

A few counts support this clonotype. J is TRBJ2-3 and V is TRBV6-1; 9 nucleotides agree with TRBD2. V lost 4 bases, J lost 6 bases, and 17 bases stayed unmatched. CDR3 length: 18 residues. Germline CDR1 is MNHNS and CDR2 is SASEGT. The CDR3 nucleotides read TGTGCCAGCAGTGCACTCCAACCGGGACTAGCTAGTTGGGATACGCAGTATTTT. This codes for CASSALQPGLASWDTQYF.

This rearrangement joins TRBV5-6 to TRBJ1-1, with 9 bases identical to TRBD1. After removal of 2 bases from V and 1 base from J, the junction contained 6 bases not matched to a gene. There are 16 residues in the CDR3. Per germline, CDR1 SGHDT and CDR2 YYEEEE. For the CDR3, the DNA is TGTGCCAGCAGCTTCCGGGACAGGGACCCGAACACTGAAGCTTTCTTT. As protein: CASSFRDRDPNTEAFF. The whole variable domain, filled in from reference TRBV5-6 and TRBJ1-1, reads DAGVTQSPTHLIKTRGQQVTLRCSPKSGHDTVSWYQQALGQGPQFIFQYYEEEERQRGNFPDRFSGHQFPNYSSELNVNALLLGDSALYLCASSFRDRDPNTEAFFGQGTRLTVV.

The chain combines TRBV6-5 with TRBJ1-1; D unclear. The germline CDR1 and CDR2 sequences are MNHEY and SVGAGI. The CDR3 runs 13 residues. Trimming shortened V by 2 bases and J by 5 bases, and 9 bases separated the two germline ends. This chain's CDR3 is CASSYSIWTEAFF. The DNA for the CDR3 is TGTGCCAGCAGTTACAGCATTTGGACTGAAGCTTTCTTT.

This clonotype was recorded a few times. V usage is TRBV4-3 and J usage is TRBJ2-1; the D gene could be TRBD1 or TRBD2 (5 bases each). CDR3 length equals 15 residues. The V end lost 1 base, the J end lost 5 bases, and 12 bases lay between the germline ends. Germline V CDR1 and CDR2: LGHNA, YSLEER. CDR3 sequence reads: CASSQGGGADNEQFF. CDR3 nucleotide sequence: TGCGCCAGCAGCCAAGGTGGGGGTGCGGACAATGAGCAGTTCTTC.

The CDR3 reads CASSPILVRLAGGPDTDTQYF. Written as DNA, the CDR3 is TGTGCCAGCTCACCGATTCTGGTTCGACTAGCGGGGGGGCCGGACACAGATACGCAGTATTTT. V gene TRBV18 combines with J gene TRBJ2-3; 14 nucleotides align to TRBD2. Trimming took 3 bases from V and 2 from J; bases not matched to a gene: 16. Germline CDR1 reads KGHSH; CDR2 reads LQKENI. This CDR3 contains 21 residues. Full variable domain (rest looked up from reference TRBV18 and TRBJ2-3): NAGVMQNPRHLVRRRGQEARLRCSPMKGHSHVYWYRQLPEEGLKFMVYLQKENIIDESGMPKERFSAEFPKEGPSILRIQQVVRGDSAAYFCASSPILVRLAGGPDTDTQYFGPGTRLTVL.

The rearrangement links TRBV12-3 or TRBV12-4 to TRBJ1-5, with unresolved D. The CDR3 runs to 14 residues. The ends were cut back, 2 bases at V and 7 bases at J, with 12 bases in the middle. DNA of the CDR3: TGTGCCAGCAGTTTAAGTTCTGGGAGGCAGCCCCAGCATTTT. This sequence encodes CASSLSSGRQPQHF.

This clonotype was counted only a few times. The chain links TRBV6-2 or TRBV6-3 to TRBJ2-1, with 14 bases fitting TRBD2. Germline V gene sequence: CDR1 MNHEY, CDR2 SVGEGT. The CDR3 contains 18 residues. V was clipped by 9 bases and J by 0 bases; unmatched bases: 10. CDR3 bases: TGTGCCAGAGACTCCGGGACTAGCGGGGGAGTCTCCTACAATGAGCAGTTCTTC. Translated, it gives CARDSGTSGGVSYNEQFF.

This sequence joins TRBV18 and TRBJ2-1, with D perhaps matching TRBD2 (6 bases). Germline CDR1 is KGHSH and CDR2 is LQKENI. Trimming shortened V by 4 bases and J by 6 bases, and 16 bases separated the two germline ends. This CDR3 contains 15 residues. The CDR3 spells CASSRPGTASNEQFF. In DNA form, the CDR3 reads TGTGCCAGCTCACGACCCGGGACTGCGTCCAATGAGCAGTTCTTC.

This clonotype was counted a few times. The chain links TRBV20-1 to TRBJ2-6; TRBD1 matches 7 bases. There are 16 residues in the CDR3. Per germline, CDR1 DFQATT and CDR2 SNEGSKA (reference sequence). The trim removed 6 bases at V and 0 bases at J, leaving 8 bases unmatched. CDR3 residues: CSARDSFLSGANVLTF. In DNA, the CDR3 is TGCAGTGCCCGGGACAGCTTTCTCTCTGGGGCCAACGTCCTGACTTTC.

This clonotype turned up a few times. CDR3 sequence (DNA): TGTGCCAGCGCACAGGGCAATGAAAAACTGTTTTTT. As protein: CASAQGNEKLFF. The J gene is TRBJ1-4, the V gene TRBV6-6, with a weak D call TRBD1 (6 bases). In germline, CDR1 is MNHNY, CDR2 SVGAGI (reference sequence). This CDR3 region has 12 residues. The V end lost 8 bases, the J end lost 5 bases, and 9 bases lay between the germline ends.

DNA of the CDR3: TGTGCCATCAGTGAGTCCTGGACTAGCGGGATCAATGAGCAGTTCTTC. It yields the protein CAISESWTSGINEQFF. This sequence joins TRBV10-3 and TRBJ2-1; 12 nucleotides match TRBD2. The germline gives CDR1 ENHRY, CDR2 SYGVKD. The CDR3 runs to 16 residues. V was clipped by 0 bases and J by 6 bases; unmatched bases: 3.

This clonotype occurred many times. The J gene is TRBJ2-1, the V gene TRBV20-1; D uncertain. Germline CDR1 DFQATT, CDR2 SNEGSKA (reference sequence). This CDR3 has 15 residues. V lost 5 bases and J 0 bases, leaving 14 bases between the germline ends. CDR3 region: CSARPLTSSYNEQFF. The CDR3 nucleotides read TGCAGTGCTCGGCCCCTGACAAGCTCCTACAATGAGCAGTTCTTC.

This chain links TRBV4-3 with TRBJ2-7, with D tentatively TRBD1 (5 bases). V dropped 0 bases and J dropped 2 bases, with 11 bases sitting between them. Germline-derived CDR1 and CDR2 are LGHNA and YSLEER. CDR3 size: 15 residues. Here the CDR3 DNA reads TGCGCCAGCAGCCAAGATTGGCAGGGCCCCTACGAGCAGTACTTC. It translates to CASSQDWQGPYEQYF.

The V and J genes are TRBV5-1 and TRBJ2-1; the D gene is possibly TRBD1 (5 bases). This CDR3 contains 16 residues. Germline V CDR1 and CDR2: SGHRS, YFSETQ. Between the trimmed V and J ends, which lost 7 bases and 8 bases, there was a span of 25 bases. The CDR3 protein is CASGVGASVSWDEQFF. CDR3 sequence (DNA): TGCGCCAGCGGGGTAGGGGCTTCGGTTTCGTGGGATGAGCAGTTCTTC.

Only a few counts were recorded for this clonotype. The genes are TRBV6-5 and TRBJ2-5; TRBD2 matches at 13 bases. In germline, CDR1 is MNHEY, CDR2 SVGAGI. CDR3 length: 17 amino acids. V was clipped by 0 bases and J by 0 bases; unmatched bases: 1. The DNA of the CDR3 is TGTGCCAGCAGTTACTCGGGACTAGCGGGATACCAAGAGACCCAGTACTTC. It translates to CASSYSGLAGYQETQYF.